This TCR beta chain stems from a study of T-cell reconstitution after alpha-beta-depleted transplantation in children. General observations from the study: By about two months after transplant, alpha-beta T cells reportedly arose from several hundred graft clones that had expanded. Diversity and T-cell counts at one year after transplant derived mostly from new T cells. After transplant, high TCRbeta diversity at day 60 in some patients arose from surviving recipient T cells and thymic progenitors.

Trimming cost V 3 bases and J 8 bases, with 11 bases left between them. The CDR3 has 12 residues. Per the germline V gene, CDR1 is DFQATT and CDR2 is SNEGSKA (reference sequence). A TCRbeta library incorporating unique molecular identifiers was prepared. TCRdb re-derived calls from the PCR reads in MiXCR, one entry per CDR3 protein. The sample shows approximately 290,000 distinct CDR3 sequences, under 14% of them seen only once. Many counts were recorded for this clonotype. Its antigen is still unknown. This clonotype originated in a male patient under 10 years old who had a stem cell transplant for chronic granulomatous disease, so the T cells may come from the graft donor. This sample comprised peripheral blood, obtained 180 days after TCRalphabeta/CD19-depleted stem cell transplant. The chain is built from TRBV20-1 and TRBJ2-4; the D gene is possibly TRBD2 (5 bases). This CDR3 is CSARRRTDIQYF. CDR3 DNA sequence: TGCAGTGCTAGGAGGAGGACGGACATTCAGTACTTC.